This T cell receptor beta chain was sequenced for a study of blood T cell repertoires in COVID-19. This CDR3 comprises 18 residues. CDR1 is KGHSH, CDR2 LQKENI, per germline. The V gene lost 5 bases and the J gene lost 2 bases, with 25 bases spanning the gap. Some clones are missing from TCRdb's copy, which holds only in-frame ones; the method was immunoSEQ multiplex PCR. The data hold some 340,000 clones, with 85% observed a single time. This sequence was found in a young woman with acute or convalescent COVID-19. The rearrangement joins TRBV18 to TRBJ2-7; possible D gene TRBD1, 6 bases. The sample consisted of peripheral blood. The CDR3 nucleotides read TGTGCCAGCTCAGAGTCCCGGGACAACGCCAAAGACCCCTACGAGCAGTACTTC. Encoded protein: CASSESRDNAKDPYEQYF.